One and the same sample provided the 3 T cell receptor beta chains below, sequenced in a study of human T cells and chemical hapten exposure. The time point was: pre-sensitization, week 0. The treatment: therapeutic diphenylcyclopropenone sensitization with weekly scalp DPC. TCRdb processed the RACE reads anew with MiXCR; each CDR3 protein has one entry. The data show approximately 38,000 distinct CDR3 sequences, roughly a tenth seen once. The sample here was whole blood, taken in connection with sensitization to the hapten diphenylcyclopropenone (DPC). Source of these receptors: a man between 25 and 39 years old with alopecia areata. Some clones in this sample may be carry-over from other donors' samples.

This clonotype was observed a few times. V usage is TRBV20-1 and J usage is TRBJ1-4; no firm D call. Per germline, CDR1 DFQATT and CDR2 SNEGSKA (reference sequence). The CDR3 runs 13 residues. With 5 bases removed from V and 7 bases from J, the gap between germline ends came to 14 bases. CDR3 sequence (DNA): TGCAGTGCTCCCTCATTAATTGGTGAAAAACTGTTTTTT. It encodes CSAPSLIGEKLFF.

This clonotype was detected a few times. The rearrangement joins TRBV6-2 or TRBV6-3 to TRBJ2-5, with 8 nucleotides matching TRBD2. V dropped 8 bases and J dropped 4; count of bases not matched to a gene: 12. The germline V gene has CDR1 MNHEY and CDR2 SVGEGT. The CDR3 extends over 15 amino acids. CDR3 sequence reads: CASGLRGGLGETQYF. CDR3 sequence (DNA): TGTGCCAGCGGCCTCCGGGGGGGCCTAGGAGAGACCCAGTACTTC.

The CDR3 sequence is CASSLSGSGSYEQYV. CDR3 coding DNA: TGTGCCAGCAGCTTAAGCGGGAGCGGATCCTACGAGCAGTACGTC. V and J are TRBV7-9 and TRBJ2-7; TRBD2 matches 8 bases. There are 15 residues in the CDR3. CDR1 is SEHNR and CDR2 is FQNEAQ in the germline V gene (reference sequence). Trimming took 2 bases from V and 1 from J; bases not matched to a gene: 4.